This TCR beta chain was captured by sequencing in a study of beta chain features in type 1 diabetes. The overall study: Age, gender, cell numbers and subset yield matched between patients and controls.

Note on this clone: Its antigen is unidentified.

The study's findings and limits: Whether HLA type influences TCRB rearrangement remained unresolved here. In all four CD4+ subsets, TCRB CDR3 length was significantly, moderately reduced in type 1 diabetes.

There are 15 residues in the CDR3. CD4+ naive, central memory, regulatory and stem cell-like memory cells were sorted via CD45RO/CCR7/CD25/CD127/CD95/CD27. Every isolated RNA sample was fully reverse transcribed, so sequencing captured expressed TCRB transcripts. Sequencing used immunoSEQ multiplex PCR; TCRdb keeps in-frame clones, though not all of them. The sample includes 150,000 or so clones, 7.5% to 10% seen only once; the top ten take 2.3%. This chain uses TRBV1 with TRBJ2-7; TRBD1 is the table's D call and was not checked against the DNA. TRBV1 is described as a pseudogene. The material sequenced was central memory CD4+ T cells from blood. This TCR derives from a woman younger than 30 in good health. For the CDR3, the DNA is TGCACCAGCAGCCCTACCGGGACACCGGCCTACGAGCAGTACTTC. Residues: CTSSPTGTPAYEQYF.